This T cell receptor (beta chain) was observed in a study of cytomegalovirus exposure and HLA in healthy donors. Notes on the study in general: Within the approximately 110 validation repertoires, first-cohort TCR clusters tended to co-occur, according to a later analysis. Researchers counted 180 or so TCR beta chains as cytomegalovirus-associated.

Germline V gene lookup returns CDR1 SGHDT and CDR2 YYEEEE. J was trimmed by 1 base and V by 5 bases; bases with no gene match: 6. The CDR3 runs to 17 residues. A remark on this clone: Its antigen is not known.

Here immunoSEQ multiplex PCR was the method, and the copy in TCRdb shows in-frame clones only, minus some. The data contain 300,000 or so clones, over 75% of them seen just once; the ten biggest clones take up around 0.96%. The material sequenced was PBMCs. The clonotype originates from a man aged 30 to 45 in good health and CMV-seronegative. This chain connects TRBV5-6 to TRBJ2-6, with 10 bases fitting TRBD1. The CDR3 nucleotides are TGTGCCAGCAGGAGGACAGGGGGTGTATCTGGGGCCAACGTCCTGACTTTC. It translates to CASRRTGGVSGANVLTF.